This T cell receptor beta chain was identified during a study of T cell responses to AZD1222 COVID-19 vaccine. Study conclusions and caveats: Nearly half of spike-specific TCRs reportedly target unmutated variant regions. CD4 TCRs covered the whole spike, strongest at regions 160-218 and 743-854.

Generated by immunoSEQ multiplex PCR, the TCRdb table keeps only in-frame clones and is missing some. This table holds 100,000 to 150,000 clones, approximately 90% found once. To note about this clone: Its antigen is unknown.

The receptor was isolated from an adult in good health. Sequenced here: peripheral blood, sampled on day 0 of AZD1222 vaccination.

The DNA of the CDR3 is TGTGCCAGCAGTGTAACCAGCGGGGGAACCTACGAGCAGTACTTC. Protein: CASSVTSGGTYEQYF. The chain is built from TRBV2 and TRBJ2-7; 8 bases align to TRBD2. J was trimmed by 2 bases and V by 4 bases; bases with no gene match: 7. CDR1 SNHLY and CDR2 FYNNEI come from the germline V gene. There are 15 residues in the CDR3. The full variable domain, completed using reference TRBV2 and TRBJ2-7, is EPEVTQTPSHQVTQMGQEVILRCVPISNHLYFYWYRQILGQKVEFLVSFYNNEISEKSEIFDDQFSVERPDGSNFTLKIRSTKLEDSAMYFCASSVTSGGTYEQYFGPGTRLTVT.